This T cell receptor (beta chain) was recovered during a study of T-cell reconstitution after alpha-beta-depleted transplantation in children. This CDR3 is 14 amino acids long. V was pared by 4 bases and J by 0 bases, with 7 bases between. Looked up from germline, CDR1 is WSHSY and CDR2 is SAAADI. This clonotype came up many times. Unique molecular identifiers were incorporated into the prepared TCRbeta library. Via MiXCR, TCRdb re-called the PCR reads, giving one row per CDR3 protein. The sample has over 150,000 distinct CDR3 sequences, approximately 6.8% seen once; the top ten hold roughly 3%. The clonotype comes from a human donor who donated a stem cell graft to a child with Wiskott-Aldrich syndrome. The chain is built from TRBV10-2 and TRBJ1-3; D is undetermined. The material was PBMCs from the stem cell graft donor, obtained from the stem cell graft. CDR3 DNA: TGCGCCAGCAGTGGGGGAATCTCTGGAAACACCATATATTTT. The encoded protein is CASSGGISGNTIYF.